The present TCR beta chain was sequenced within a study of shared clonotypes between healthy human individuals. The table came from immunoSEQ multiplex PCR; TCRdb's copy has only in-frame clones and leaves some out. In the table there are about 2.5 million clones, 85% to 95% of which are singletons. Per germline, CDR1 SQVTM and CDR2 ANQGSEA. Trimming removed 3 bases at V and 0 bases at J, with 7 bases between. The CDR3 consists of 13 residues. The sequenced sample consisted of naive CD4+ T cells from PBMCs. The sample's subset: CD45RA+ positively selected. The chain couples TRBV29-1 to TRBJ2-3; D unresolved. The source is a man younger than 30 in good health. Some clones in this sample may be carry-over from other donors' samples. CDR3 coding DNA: TGCAGCGTTGACAGAACCAGCACAGATACGCAGTATTTT. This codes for CSVDRTSTDTQYF.